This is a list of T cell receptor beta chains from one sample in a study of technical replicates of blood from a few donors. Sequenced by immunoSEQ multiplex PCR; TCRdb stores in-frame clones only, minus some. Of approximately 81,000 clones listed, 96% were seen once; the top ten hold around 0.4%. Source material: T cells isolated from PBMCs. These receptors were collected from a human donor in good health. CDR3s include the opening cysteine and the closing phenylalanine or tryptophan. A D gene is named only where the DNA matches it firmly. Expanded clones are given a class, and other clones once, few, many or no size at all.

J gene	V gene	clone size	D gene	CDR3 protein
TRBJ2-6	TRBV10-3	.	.	CAISEGRTGANVLTF
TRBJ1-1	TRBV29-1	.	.	CSVGLERAEAFF
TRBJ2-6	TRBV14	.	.	CASSQGLLSGANVLTF
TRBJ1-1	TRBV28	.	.	CASRANLGAGDAEAFF
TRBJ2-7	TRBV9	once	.	CASSVDSGSTYEQYF
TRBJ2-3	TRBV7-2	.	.	CASSLAGLTDTQYF
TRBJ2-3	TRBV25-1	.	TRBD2	CASSPLSGSDTQYF
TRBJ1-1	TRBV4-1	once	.	CASSQGRMNTEAFF
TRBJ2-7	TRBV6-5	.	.	CASSYGSPGIYEQYF
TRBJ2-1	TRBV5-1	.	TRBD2	CASSLSGGEQFF
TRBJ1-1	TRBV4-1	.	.	CASSQFAEAGTEAFF
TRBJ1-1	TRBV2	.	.	CASTYREGTEAFF
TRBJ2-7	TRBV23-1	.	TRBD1	CASSRSPTGQGEQYF
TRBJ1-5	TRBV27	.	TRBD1	CASSFWGTGKLVQPQHF
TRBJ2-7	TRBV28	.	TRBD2	CASSDSGSVFTYEQYF
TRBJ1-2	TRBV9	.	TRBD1	CASSVATGNGYTF
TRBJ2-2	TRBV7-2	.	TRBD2	CASSWGLAGAVTGELFF
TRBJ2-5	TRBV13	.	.	CASSLGLQGGTQYF
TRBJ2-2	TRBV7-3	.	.	CASSLMGQNTGELFF
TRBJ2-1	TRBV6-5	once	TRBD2	CASSGTSGYNEQFF
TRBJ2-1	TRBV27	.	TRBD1	CASRPDRLNEQFF
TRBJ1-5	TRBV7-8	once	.	CASSFREPNQPQHF
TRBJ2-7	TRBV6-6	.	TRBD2	CASSSSGGNYEQYF
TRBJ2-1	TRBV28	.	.	CATSRTEQFF
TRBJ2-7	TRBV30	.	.	CAWQLENDYEQYF
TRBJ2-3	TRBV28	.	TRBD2	CASSFQREATDTQYF
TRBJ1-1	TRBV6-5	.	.	CASSPNRENEAFF
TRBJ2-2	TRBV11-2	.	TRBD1	CASSQGDWGFTGELFF
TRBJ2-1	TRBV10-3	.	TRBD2	CAISDWRENNEQFF
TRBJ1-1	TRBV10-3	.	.	CAISFADTEAFF
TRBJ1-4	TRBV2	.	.	CASDYGVTKLFF
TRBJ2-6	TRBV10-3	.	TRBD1	CAISRDRASSGANVLTF
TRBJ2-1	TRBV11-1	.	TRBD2	CASSLWTLSGSGLGNEQFF
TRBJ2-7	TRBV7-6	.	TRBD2	CASSERPGTSGSYEQYF
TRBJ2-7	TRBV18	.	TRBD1	CASSTGQGYEQYF
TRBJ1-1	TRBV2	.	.	CASSSDRENTEAFF
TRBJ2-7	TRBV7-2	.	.	CASSLDWSSYEQYF
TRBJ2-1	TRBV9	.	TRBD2	CASSSGTSGRGEQFF
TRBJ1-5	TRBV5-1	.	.	CASSPGQINQPQHF
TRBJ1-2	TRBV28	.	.	CASSFSGFRNYGYTF
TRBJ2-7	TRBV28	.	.	CASSLERPEQYF
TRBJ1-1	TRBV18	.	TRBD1	CASSPQGQGDEAFF
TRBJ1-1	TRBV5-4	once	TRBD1	CASRSGGRSAFF
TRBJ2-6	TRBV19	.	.	CASSILRESGANVLTF
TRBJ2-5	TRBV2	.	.	CASGRLQETQYF
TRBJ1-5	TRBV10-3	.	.	CAISDREDQPQHF
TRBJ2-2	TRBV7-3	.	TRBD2	CASSLNGAGAGELFF
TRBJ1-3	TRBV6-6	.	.	CASGNGAGGNTIYF
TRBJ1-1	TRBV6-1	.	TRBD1	CASREGTGMNTEAFF
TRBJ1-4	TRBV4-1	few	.	CASSQGMGAEDEKLFF
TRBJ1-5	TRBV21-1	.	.	CASSFRPPQGNQPQHF
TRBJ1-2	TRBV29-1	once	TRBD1	CSVQSTRQGHGYTF
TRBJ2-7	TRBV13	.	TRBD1	CASSLAQQGSREQYF
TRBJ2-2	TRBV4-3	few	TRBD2	CASSQGQGAGGPPGELFF